A selection of T cell receptor beta chains follows, all from one sample in a study of T cell responses to AZD1222 COVID-19 vaccine. Data came from immunoSEQ multiplex PCR; TCRdb stores just in-frame clones and leaves some out. There are 100,000 or so clones in the sample; roughly 87% occur only once, and 16% lies in the top ten. Sequencing was performed on peripheral blood, taken on day 0 of AZD1222 vaccination. The receptors originated from an adult in good health. Both conserved end residues are part of each CDR3. The D gene is left open where the match is weak. Clone size, where shown, is once, few, many, or a class for clones that have expanded.

d_gene	v_gene	abundance	j_gene	CDR3nt	CDR3aa
TRBD1	TRBV7-2	few	TRBJ1-2	TGTGCCAGCAGCGTGAATTCTGGACAGGGGGTAAACTATGGCTACACCTTC	CASSVNSGQGVNYGYTF
NA	TRBV6-5	NA	TRBJ1-1	TGTGCCAGCAGACAGGGTGGGTACACTGAAGCTTTCTTT	CASRQGGYTEAFF
NA	TRBV5-4	NA	TRBJ1-1	TGTGCCAGCAGCTTTACACAGGGGAACACTGAAGCTTTCTTT	CASSFTQGNTEAFF
NA	TRBV28	NA	TRBJ2-1	TGTGCCAGCAGTTCTCCAACGGGCTCTTTTGAGCAGTTCTTC	CASSSPTGSFEQFF
NA	TRBV7-3	NA	TRBJ2-6	TGTGCCAGCAGCTTTGGGGCCAACGTCCTGACTTTC	CASSFGANVLTF
TRBD1	TRBV2	NA	TRBJ1-4	TGTGCCAGCAGTGTCGAAAAGGGACAGAAAAAACTGTTTTTT	CASSVEKGQKKLFF
TRBD2	TRBV5-1	NA	TRBJ2-1	TGCGCCAGCAGTGTGCCGGGAGGACGCTACAATGAGCAGTTCTTC	CASSVPGGRYNEQFF
TRBD2	TRBV30	NA	TRBJ2-2	TGTGCCTGGAGTCCCCCTAGCGGGCGAGGATGGACCGGGGAGCTGTTTTTT	CAWSPPSGRGWTGELFF
TRBD1	TRBV19	NA	TRBJ1-1	TGTGCCAGTAGTATAGGCCCCACAGGGGGCTACACTGAAGCTTTCTTT	CASSIGPTGGYTEAFF
TRBD1	TRBV20-1	NA	TRBJ1-1	TGCAGTGCTAGTTGGAGGACAGGGGGCCTCACTGAAGCTTTCTTT	CSASWRTGGLTEAFF
NA	TRBV5-6	NA	TRBJ2-7	TGTGCCAGCAGCTCCAGACTACCTCCCCACGAGCAGTACTTC	CASSSRLPPHEQYF
TRBD2	TRBV10-2	NA	TRBJ2-7	TGCGCCAGCAGTGATCGCGCGGGAGACTACGAGCAGTACTTC	CASSDRAGDYEQYF
NA	TRBV5-5	once	TRBJ1-5	TGTGCCAGCAGCTTCGGCCAGGCCCGTGGTCAGCCCCAGCATTTT	CASSFGQARGQPQHF
NA	TRBV30	NA	TRBJ2-2	TGTGCCTGGAGTCCCGGCGGGGAGCTGTTTTTT	CAWSPGGELFF
NA	TRBV5-4	NA	TRBJ2-4	TGTGCCAGCAGCTTGGGGGGAACCAAAAACATTCAGTACTTC	CASSLGGTKNIQYF
NA	TRBV2	NA	TRBJ2-1	TGTGCCAGCAGTCCGGACAGAGACAATGAGCAGTTCTTC	CASSPDRDNEQFF
NA	TRBV28	once	TRBJ2-2	TGTGCCAGCAGCCGGGTAAACACCGGGGAGCTGTTTTTT	CASSRVNTGELFF
NA	TRBV28	NA	TRBJ1-1	TGTGCCAGCAGTTACCCCAGGGTGTGGAACACTGAAGCTTTCTTT	CASSYPRVWNTEAFF
NA	TRBV5-1	NA	TRBJ2-1	TGCGCCAGCAGCTGGGACTTACTCTCCTACAATGAGCAGTTCTTC	CASSWDLLSYNEQFF
NA	TRBV19	NA	TRBJ2-7	TGTGCCAGTAGTGTAATGTCCTACGAGCAGTACTTC	CASSVMSYEQYF
NA	TRBV27	NA	TRBJ1-1	TGTGCCAGCAGTTTATCTGGGTACACTGAAGCTTTCTTT	CASSLSGYTEAFF
NA	TRBV4-2	NA	TRBJ1-5	TGTGCCAGCAGCCAAGACAGGGGTAATCAGCCCCAGCATTTT	CASSQDRGNQPQHF
TRBD1	TRBV3-1/TRBV3-2	NA	TRBJ1-4	TGTGCCAGCAGCCAAAAGGGACAGGGTCATGAAAAACTGTTTTTT	CASSQKGQGHEKLFF
NA	TRBV11-3	NA	TRBJ1-1	TGTGCCAGCAGCTTAGACTCGGGCACTGAAGCTTTCTTT	CASSLDSGTEAFF
TRBD1	TRBV30	few	TRBJ2-7	TGTGCCTGGAGCCGGACAGGGCTCCACGAGCAGTACTTC	CAWSRTGLHEQYF
NA	TRBV27	NA	TRBJ1-1	TGTGCCAGCAGTTTTGTCGGGACGGGCGACACTGAAGCTTTCTTT	CASSFVGTGDTEAFF
NA	TRBV4-2	once	TRBJ2-1	TGTGCCAGCAGCCAGACTGGTGGTAGCGGCGTCTACAATGAGCAGTTCTTC	CASSQTGGSGVYNEQFF
TRBD1	TRBV10-3	NA	TRBJ1-4	TGTGCCACCACATTGGCAGGGGGCGAAAAACTGTTTTTT	CATTLAGGEKLFF
NA	TRBV3-1/TRBV3-2	NA	TRBJ2-7	TGTGCCAGCAGCCAACCGCCGAACTTC	CASSQPPNF
NA	TRBV9	NA	TRBJ1-2	TGTGCCAGCAGCTTTAGGCCTACCTCAGACTACACCTTC	CASSFRPTSDYTF
NA	TRBV6-5	NA	TRBJ2-7	TGTGCCAGCAACAGGGGGGGGGAGCAGTACTTC	CASNRGGEQYF
NA	TRBV19	few	TRBJ1-2	TGTGCCAGTAGTCGCAGGGATTATGGCTACACCTTC	CASSRRDYGYTF
NA	TRBV28	NA	TRBJ2-7	TGTGCCAGCAGTTATTATCTCGGGACCACGTACGAAGAGCAGTACTTC	CASSYYLGTTYEEQYF
NA	TRBV5-1	NA	TRBJ1-3	TGCGCCAGCAGCTTGGAAGGGGGTGGCTCTGGAAACACCATATATTTT	CASSLEGGGSGNTIYF
NA	TRBV6-1	NA	TRBJ1-6	TGTGCCAGCAGTGAAGGCTCACCCAACAGGAATTATTCACCCCTCCACTTT	CASSEGSPNRNYSPLHF
NA	TRBV7-9	NA	TRBJ2-2	TGTGCCAGCAGCTCCGGGGGCACCGGGGAGCTGTTTTTT	CASSSGGTGELFF
TRBD2	TRBV27	NA	TRBJ2-7	TGTGCCAGCAGCCAACCGGGACTAGCGGGTCAGAAGCGCTACGAGCAGTACTTC	CASSQPGLAGQKRYEQYF
NA	TRBV7-7	once	TRBJ2-3	TGTGCCAGCAGCTTAGGGCTGAGCACAGATACGCAGTATTTT	CASSLGLSTDTQYF
TRBD1	TRBV6-5	NA	TRBJ1-5	TGTGCCAGCAGTTACTCGAGCAGGGGGCTCAATCAGCCCCAGCATTTT	CASSYSSRGLNQPQHF
TRBD1	TRBV28	NA	TRBJ2-7	TGTGCCAGCAGTATACCGGGTGGGACAGGGCACGAGCAGTACTTC	CASSIPGGTGHEQYF
NA	TRBV6-4	NA	TRBJ2-2	TGTGCCAGCAGTGATACGAACTTGAACACCGGGGAGCTGTTTTTT	CASSDTNLNTGELFF
NA	TRBV7-3	once	TRBJ2-2	TGTGCCAGCAGCCCAATGACAGGCTACACCGGGGAGCTGTTTTTT	CASSPMTGYTGELFF
NA	TRBV6-5	NA	TRBJ1-1	TGTGCCAGCAGAACAAGTGACAGGAAGAACACTGAAGCTTTCTTT	CASRTSDRKNTEAFF
NA	TRBV7-9	NA	TRBJ2-3	TGTGCCAGCAGCATCTTACTCACAGATACGCAGTATTTT	CASSILLTDTQYF
TRBD1	TRBV7-3	NA	TRBJ1-1	TGTGCCAGCAGCCCCGGACAGGGTACCACTGAAGCTTTCTTT	CASSPGQGTTEAFF
NA	TRBV29-1	NA	TRBJ2-1	TGCAGCGTTGGGGTTCGGGACAATGAGCAGTTCTTC	CSVGVRDNEQFF
TRBD2	TRBV9	NA	TRBJ2-7	TGTGCCAGCAGCCCGAGGGGTCTAGCGGGGGCCTCGGACGAGCAGTACTTC	CASSPRGLAGASDEQYF
TRBD1	TRBV30	NA	TRBJ2-4	TGTGCCTGGAGTCCCCGACAGGGGAGAAACATTCAGTACTTC	CAWSPRQGRNIQYF
NA	TRBV19	once	TRBJ1-5	TGTGCCAGTTTAGACAAGGGATATAGCAATCAGCATTTT	CASLDKGYSNQHF
NA	TRBV3-1/TRBV3-2	NA	TRBJ2-7	TGTGCCAGCAGCCAAGACTACGGTCCCTACGAGCAGTACTTC	CASSQDYGPYEQYF
NA	TRBV5-8	NA	TRBJ2-6	TGTGCCAGCAGCCCATCGACTGTTCTAAGGGCCAACGTCCTGACTTTC	CASSPSTVLRANVLTF
NA	TRBV5-6	NA	TRBJ1-2	TGTGCCAGCAGCTTGGGGCCCCAGGGGGGCTACACCTTC	CASSLGPQGGYTF
NA	TRBV27	once	TRBJ1-1	TGTGCCAGCAGTCCTGTGGGGCGTAACACTGAAGCTTTCTTT	CASSPVGRNTEAFF
NA	TRBV9	NA	TRBJ2-1	TGTGCCAGCGCGGACTACAATGAGCAGTTCTTC	CASADYNEQFF